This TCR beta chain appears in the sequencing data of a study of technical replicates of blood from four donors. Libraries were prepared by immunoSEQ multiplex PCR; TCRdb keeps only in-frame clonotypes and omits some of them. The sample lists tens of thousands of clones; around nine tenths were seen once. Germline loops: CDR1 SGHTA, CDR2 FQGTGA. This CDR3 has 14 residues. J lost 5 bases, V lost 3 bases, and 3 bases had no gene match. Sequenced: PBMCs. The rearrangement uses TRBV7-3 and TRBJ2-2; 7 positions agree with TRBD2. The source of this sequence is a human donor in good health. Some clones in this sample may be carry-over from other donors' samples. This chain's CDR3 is CASSLSGGTGELFF. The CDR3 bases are TGTGCCAGCAGCTTGTCGGGAGGAACCGGGGAGCTGTTTTTT.